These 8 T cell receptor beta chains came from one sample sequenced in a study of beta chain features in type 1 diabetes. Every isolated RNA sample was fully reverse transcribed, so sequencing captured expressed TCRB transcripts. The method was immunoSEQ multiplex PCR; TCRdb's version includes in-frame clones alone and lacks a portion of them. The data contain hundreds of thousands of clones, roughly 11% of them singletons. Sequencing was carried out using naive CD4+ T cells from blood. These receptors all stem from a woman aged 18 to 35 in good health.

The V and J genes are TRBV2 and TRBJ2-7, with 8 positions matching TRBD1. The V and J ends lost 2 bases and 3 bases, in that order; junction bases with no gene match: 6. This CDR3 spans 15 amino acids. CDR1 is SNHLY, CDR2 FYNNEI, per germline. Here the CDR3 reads CASSELTGTGYEQYV. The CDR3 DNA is TGTGCCAGCAGTGAATTAACCGGGACAGGCTACGAGCAGTACGTC.

The CDR3: CASRYTGGENIQYF. Written as DNA, the CDR3 is TGTGCCAGTAGGTATACAGGGGGAGAAAACATTCAGTACTTC. The rearrangement uses TRBV19 and TRBJ2-4, with 8 bases lining up with TRBD1. V shed 6 bases and J 5 bases; nucleotides not matched to a gene: 6. Germline CDR1 LNHDA, CDR2 SQIVND (reference sequence). The CDR3 covers 14 residues.

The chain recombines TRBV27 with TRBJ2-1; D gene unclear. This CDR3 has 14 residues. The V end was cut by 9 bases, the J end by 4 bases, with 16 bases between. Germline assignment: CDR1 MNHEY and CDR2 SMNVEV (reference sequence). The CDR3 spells CARRPKVPYNEQFF. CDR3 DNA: TGTGCCAGAAGACCAAAAGTTCCGTACAATGAGCAGTTCTTC.

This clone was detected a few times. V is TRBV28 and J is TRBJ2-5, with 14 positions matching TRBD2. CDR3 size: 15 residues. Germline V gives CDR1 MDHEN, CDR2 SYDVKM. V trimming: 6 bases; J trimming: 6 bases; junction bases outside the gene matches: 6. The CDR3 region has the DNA TGTGCCAGCAGCATGACTAGCGGGGGGGCCAAGACCCAGTACTTC. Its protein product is CASSMTSGGAKTQYF.

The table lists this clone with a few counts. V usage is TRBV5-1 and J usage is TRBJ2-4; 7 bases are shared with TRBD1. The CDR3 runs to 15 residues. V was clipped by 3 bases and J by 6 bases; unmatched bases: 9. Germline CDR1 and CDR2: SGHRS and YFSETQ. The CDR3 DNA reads TGCGCCAGCAGCTCGCAGACAGGGACAGCAAACATTCAGTACTTC. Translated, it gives CASSSQTGTANIQYF.

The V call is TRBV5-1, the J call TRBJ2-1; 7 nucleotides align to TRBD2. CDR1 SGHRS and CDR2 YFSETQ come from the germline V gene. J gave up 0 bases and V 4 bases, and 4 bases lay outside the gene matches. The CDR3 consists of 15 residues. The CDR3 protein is CASSLADSSYNEQFF. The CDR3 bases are TGCGCCAGCAGCCTAGCGGATAGCTCCTACAATGAGCAGTTCTTC.

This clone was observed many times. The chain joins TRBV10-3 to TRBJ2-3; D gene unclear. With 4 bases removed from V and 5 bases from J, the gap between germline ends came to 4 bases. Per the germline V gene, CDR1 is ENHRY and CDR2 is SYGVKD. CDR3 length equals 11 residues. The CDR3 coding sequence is TGTGCCATCAGTGGCGGAGATACGCAGTATTTT. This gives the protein CAISGGDTQYF.

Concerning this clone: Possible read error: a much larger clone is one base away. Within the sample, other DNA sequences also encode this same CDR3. The chain's CDR3 is CASSLRETQYF. In DNA, the CDR3 is TGTGCCAGCAGCTTACGGGAGACCCAGTACTTC. V is TRBV13 and J is TRBJ2-5; D call uncertain. The germline V gene encodes CDR1 PRHDT and CDR2 FYEKMQ (reference sequence). Trimming stripped 2 bases from V and 5 bases from J, with 3 bases between. The CDR3 extends over 11 amino acids.